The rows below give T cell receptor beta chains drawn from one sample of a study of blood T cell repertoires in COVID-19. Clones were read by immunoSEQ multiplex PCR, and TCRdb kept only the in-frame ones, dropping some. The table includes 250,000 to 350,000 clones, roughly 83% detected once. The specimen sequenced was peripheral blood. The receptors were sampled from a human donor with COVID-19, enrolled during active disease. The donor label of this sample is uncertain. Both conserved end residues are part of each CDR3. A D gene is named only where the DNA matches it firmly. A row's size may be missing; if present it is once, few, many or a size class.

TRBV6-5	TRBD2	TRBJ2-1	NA	TGTGCCAGCAGTAGACGGACTAGCGGGAAGGCTGAGCAGTTCTTC	CASSRRTSGKAEQFF
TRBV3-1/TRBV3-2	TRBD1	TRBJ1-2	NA	TGTGCCAGCAGTTACAGGGGAAACTATGGCTACACCTTC	CASSYRGNYGYTF
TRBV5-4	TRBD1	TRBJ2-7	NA	TGTGCCAGCAGCTACGGGACAGGGTTCTACGAGCAGTACTTC	CASSYGTGFYEQYF
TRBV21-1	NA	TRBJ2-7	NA	TGTGCCAGCAGGGGTGGGCCTCTCGTCCTCAACGAGCAGTACTTC	CASRGGPLVLNEQYF
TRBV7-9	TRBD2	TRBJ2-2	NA	TGTGCCAGCAGCTCTTCGACTAGCAGAGGGGAGCTGTTTTTT	CASSSSTSRGELFF
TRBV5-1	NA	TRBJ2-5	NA	TGCGCCAGCAGCTTGGCCGGCCAGCCGGGGGAGACCCAGTACTTC	CASSLAGQPGETQYF
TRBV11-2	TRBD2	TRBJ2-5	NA	TGTGCCAGCAGCTTAGGTGTCTCTAGCGGCTCTGCGGAGACCCAGTACTTC	CASSLGVSSGSAETQYF
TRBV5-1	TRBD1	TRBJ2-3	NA	TGCGCCAGCAGGGCAGGGGGCTCCACCTTCACAGATACGCAGTATTTT	CASRAGGSTFTDTQYF
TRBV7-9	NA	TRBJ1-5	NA	TGTGCCAGCAGCTTAGAGGCTACAGGCAATCAGCCCCAGCATTTT	CASSLEATGNQPQHF
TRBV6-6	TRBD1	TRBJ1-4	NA	TGTGCCAGCAGCTACGGCGTCCGCCGGTTTAGGGGACAGGGAAATGAAAAACTGTTTTTT	CASSYGVRRFRGQGNEKLFF
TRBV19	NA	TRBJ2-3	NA	TGTGCCAGTATCGCAAGTGGAGGGCCCACAGATACGCAGTATTTT	CASIASGGPTDTQYF
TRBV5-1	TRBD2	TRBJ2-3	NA	TGCGCCAGCAGCTTGGGCGGGAGAGGAGGCACAGATACGCAGTATTTT	CASSLGGRGGTDTQYF
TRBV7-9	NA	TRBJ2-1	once	TGTGCCAGCAGCTTTTACCACTCAATTCAGGGGAGCTGGGGTAGTGAGCAGTTCTTC	CASSFYHSIQGSWGSEQFF
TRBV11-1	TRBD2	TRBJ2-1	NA	TGTGCCAGCAGCTTAGTTTTAGCGGGAGGCCATGAGCAGTTCTTC	CASSLVLAGGHEQFF
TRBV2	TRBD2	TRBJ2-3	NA	TGTGCCAGCAGTGCTGACCTAGCGGGAATCCCCACGGATACGCAGTATTTT	CASSADLAGIPTDTQYF
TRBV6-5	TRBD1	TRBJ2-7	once	TGTGCCAGCAGTATAACAGGGGGCAACCGTTACGAGCAGTACTTC	CASSITGGNRYEQYF
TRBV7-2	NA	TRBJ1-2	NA	TGTGCCAGCAGCTTGGGGACTGACTATGGCTACACCTTC	CASSLGTDYGYTF
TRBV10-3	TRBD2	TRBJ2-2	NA	TGTGCCATCAGTGGACTAGCGGGAGGGCCGAACACCGGGGAGCTGTTTTTT	CAISGLAGGPNTGELFF
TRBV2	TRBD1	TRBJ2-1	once	TGTGCCAACCAACGGGACAGGGGGTATAATGAGCAGTTCTTC	CANQRDRGYNEQFF
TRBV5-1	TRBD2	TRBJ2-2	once	TGCGCCAGCAGCTTGACTAGCGGGAACACCGGGGAGCTGTTTTTT	CASSLTSGNTGELFF
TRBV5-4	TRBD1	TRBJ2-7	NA	TGTGCCAGCAGCCCCACAGGGGGCGAGATCTACGAGCAGTACTTC	CASSPTGGEIYEQYF
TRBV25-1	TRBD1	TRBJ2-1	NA	TGTGCCAGCAGTGACGTTACAGGGGAAGCCTACAATGAGCAGTTCTTC	CASSDVTGEAYNEQFF
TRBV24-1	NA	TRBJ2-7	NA	TGTGCCACCAGTGATAGGGAGGGGGATCGCGACGAGCAGTACTTC	CATSDREGDRDEQYF
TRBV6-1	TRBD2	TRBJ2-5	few	TGTGCCAGCAGTGAACTAGCGGGAGGGCCAGAGACCCAGTACTTC	CASSELAGGPETQYF
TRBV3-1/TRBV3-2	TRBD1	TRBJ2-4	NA	TGTGCCAGCAGCCAAGGGAGGGACAGGGATCCCCAGTACTTC	CASSQGRDRDPQYF
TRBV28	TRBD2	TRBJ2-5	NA	TGTGCCAGCAGTTTGGGAGGGACTTTGGAGACCCAGTACTTC	CASSLGGTLETQYF
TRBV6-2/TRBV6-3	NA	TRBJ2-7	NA	TGTGCCAGCAGTTACTCTCCGGGAGAAAGTGGCGAGCAGTACTTC	CASSYSPGESGEQYF